Presented here are 4 T cell receptor beta chains from one specimen sequenced in a study of cytomegalovirus exposure and HLA in healthy donors. The table came from immunoSEQ multiplex PCR; TCRdb's copy has only in-frame clones and leaves some out. The sample has about 160,000 clones; roughly 96% are singletons. Sequenced sample: PBMCs. The receptor set was obtained from a woman younger than 30 in good health and CMV-seronegative.

The chain is built from TRBV15 and TRBJ2-4; possibly TRBD1 for D (5 bases). CDR1 and CDR2 from the germline V gene are LNHNV and YYDKDF (reference sequence). V was shortened by 0 bases and J by 5 bases, with 14 bases between the two germline ends. CDR3 size: 16 residues. The CDR3 DNA is TGTGCCACCAGCAGAGATAGGCTCCTGACAGAAAACATTCAGTACTTC. This encodes CATSRDRLLTENIQYF.

The V gene is TRBV5-5, the J gene TRBJ2-3; the match to TRBD1 covers 7 bases. CDR1 and CDR2 from the germline V gene are SGHKS and YYEKEE (reference sequence). V was clipped by 1 base and J by 1 base; unmatched bases: 3. The CDR3 length is 15 residues. The CDR3 spells CASSLHTGGTDTQYF. CDR3 sequence (DNA): TGTGCCAGCAGCTTGCATACAGGGGGCACAGATACGCAGTATTTT.

The chain employs TRBV7-9 and TRBJ2-5; D is possibly TRBD2 (5 bases). Trimming removed 0 bases from V and 4 bases from J, with 9 bases in between. The germline CDR1 and CDR2 sequences are SEHNR and FQNEAQ (reference sequence). CDR3 length: 14 residues. The CDR3 sequence: CASSLAVGGETQYF. For the CDR3, the DNA is TGTGCCAGCAGCTTAGCGGTCGGAGGAGAGACCCAGTACTTC.

Written as DNA, the CDR3 is TGCGCCAGCAGCCAAGATTGGGGAGGGGATGGCTACACCTTC. It translates to CASSQDWGGDGYTF. The chain uses TRBV4-3 and TRBJ1-2, with D possibly matching TRBD1 (5 bases). CDR1 and CDR2 from the germline V gene are LGHNA and YSLEER. The CDR3 loop spans 14 amino acids. The V gene lost 0 bases and the J gene lost 6 bases, with 11 bases spanning the gap.